The 8 T cell receptor beta chains reported below all come from one sample, sequenced in a study of shared clonotypes between healthy human individuals. Repertoires were generated with immunoSEQ multiplex PCR, while TCRdb's copy carries only in-frame clones and drops some. The sample has about 2 million clones; about 95% are singletons. CD8 cells regarded as naive lacked CD45RO, were positively chosen for CCR7, and omitted terminally differentiated effector memory CD45RA+ cells. Sequencing was performed on naive CD8+ T cells sorted from blood. These receptors were taken from a man aged 18 to 35 in good health.

The J gene is TRBJ2-2, the V gene TRBV9; D tentatively reads TRBD1 or TRBD2 (5 bases each). The germline V and J ends were trimmed by 0 bases and 1 base, with 16 bases remaining between them. This CDR3 has 18 residues. Germline assignment: CDR1 SGDLS and CDR2 YYNGEE. In nucleotides, the CDR3 is TGTGCCAGCAGCGTAGCCGGGACCCCTCTAGGGAACACCGGGGAGCTGTTTTTT. It translates to CASSVAGTPLGNTGELFF.

The V gene is TRBV9, the J gene TRBJ2-7; TRBD2 aligns across 12 bases. J was trimmed by 10 bases and V by 0 bases; bases with no gene match: 5. Germline V CDR1 and CDR2: SGDLS, YYNGEE. CDR3 size: 14 residues. The CDR3: CASSVDLAGGTQYF. The CDR3 nucleotides read TGTGCCAGCAGCGTAGACCTAGCGGGAGGGACACAGTACTTC.

V usage is TRBV5-4 and J usage is TRBJ2-3; D gene uncertain. The germline V gene has CDR1 SGHNT and CDR2 YYREEE (reference sequence). Trimming removed 2 bases from V and 2 bases from J, with 12 bases in between. CDR3 length equals 15 residues. Here the CDR3 DNA reads TGTGCCAGCAGCTTAAGAGGAGCCCTCACAGATACGCAGTATTTT. As protein: CASSLRGALTDTQYF.

V is TRBV7-8 and J is TRBJ2-1; D might be TRBD1 or TRBD2, each matching 10 bases. V was cut by 4 bases and J by 6 bases, with 31 bases left in between. Germline CDR1 and CDR2: SGHVS and FQNEAQ. The CDR3 is 20 residues long. CDR3 in amino acids: CASSYPGQGFSAGGTNEQFF. CDR3 nucleotides: TGTGCCAGCAGCTACCCGGGACAGGGGTTTTCAGCGGGAGGGACCAATGAGCAGTTCTTC.

Details on this clone: Distinct nucleotide sequences in the sample also encode this CDR3. The rearrangement joins TRBV6-5 to TRBJ2-3; 7 bases align to TRBD2. CDR1 and CDR2 (germline): MNHEY, SVGAGI. V shed 4 bases and J 1 base; nucleotides not matched to a gene: 2. The CDR3 consists of 14 residues. The CDR3 protein is CASSLTSGTDTQYF. In nucleotides, the CDR3 is TGTGCCAGCAGTTTAACTAGCGGCACAGATACGCAGTATTTT.

CDR3 region: CASSLVSGQYNEQFF. CDR3 nucleotide sequence: TGTGCCAGCAGCTTAGTTAGCGGGCAGTACAATGAGCAGTTCTTC. The chain has TRBV7-2 and TRBJ2-1, with 7 bases fitting TRBD2. Germline-derived CDR1 and CDR2 are SGHTA and FQGNSA. There are 15 residues in the CDR3. V was clipped by 1 base and J by 4 bases; unmatched bases: 4.

The rearrangement uses TRBV5-6 and TRBJ2-3; D gene uncertain. The CDR3 is 15 amino acids. Germline V CDR1 and CDR2: SGHDT, YYEEEE. Trimming pared 0 bases from V and 1 base from J, leaving 9 bases between. The CDR3 here is CASSLELFGTDTQYF. CDR3 nucleotides: TGTGCCAGCAGCTTGGAACTATTCGGCACAGATACGCAGTATTTT. Full variable domain (missing parts from reference TRBV5-6 and TRBJ2-3): DAGVTQSPTHLIKTRGQQVTLRCSPKSGHDTVSWYQQALGQGPQFIFQYYEEEERQRGNFPDRFSGHQFPNYSSELNVNALLLGDSALYLCASSLELFGTDTQYFGPGTRLTVL.

This chain connects TRBV2 to TRBJ2-7, with 8 bases identical to TRBD2. The CDR3 is made up of 13 amino acids. With 8 bases clipped from V and 3 bases from J, the junction kept 6 bases outside the gene matches. Germline assignment: CDR1 SNHLY and CDR2 FYNNEI. The CDR3 DNA is TGTGCCAGCTTGGGACTAGTAGGCTACGAGCAGTACTTC. Amino acids: CASLGLVGYEQYF.